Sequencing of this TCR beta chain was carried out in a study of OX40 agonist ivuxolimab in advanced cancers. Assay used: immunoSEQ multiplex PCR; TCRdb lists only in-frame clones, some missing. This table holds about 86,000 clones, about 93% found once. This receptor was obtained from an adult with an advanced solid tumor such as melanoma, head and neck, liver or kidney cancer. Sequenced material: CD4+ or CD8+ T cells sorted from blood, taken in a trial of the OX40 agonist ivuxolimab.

The CDR3 region is CASSPSLGGGGYEQYF. Here the CDR3 DNA reads TGTGCCAGCAGCCCTTCTCTCGGCGGGGGAGGTTACGAGCAGTACTTC. The V call is TRBV12-1, the J call TRBJ2-7; the table's D call, TRBD2, was not checked against the DNA. TRBV12-1 is marked as a pseudogene. The CDR3 consists of 16 residues.